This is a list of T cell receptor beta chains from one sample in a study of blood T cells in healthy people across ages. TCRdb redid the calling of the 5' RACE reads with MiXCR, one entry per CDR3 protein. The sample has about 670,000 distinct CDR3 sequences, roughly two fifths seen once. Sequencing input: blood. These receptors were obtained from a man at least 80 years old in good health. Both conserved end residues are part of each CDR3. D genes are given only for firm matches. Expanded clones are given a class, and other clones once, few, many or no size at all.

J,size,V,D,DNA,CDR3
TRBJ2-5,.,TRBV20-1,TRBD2,TGCAGTGCTAGGAGGGGACTAGCGGGAGGGGGGATAGGGCAGTACTTC,CSARRGLAGGGIGQYF
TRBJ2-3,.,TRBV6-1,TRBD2,TGTGCCAGCGTCGACGGGGGGGATACGCAGTATTTT,CASVDGGDTQYF
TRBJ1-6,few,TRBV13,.,TGTGCCAGCAGCTTAGATCTGTCGGGGGATTCACCCCTCCACTTT,CASSLDLSGDSPLHF
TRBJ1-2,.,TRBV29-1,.,TGCGGCGCCCGCCCGGGTGACCGACCCTATGGCTACACCTTC,CGARPGDRPYGYTF
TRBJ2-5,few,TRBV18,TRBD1,TGTGCCAGCTCAACACAGACAGGGGAAGAGACCCAGTACTTC,CASSTQTGEETQYF
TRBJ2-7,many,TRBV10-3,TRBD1,TGTGCCATCAGTGCCGGACAGGTCCTTACCTACGAGCAGTACTTC,CAISAGQVLTYEQYF
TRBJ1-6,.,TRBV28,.,TGTGCCAGCAGTTCGGACTGGGGTCTCTCACCCCTCCACTTT,CASSSDWGLSPLHF
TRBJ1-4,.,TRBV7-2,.,TGTGCCAGCAGACAAGGACTGGGGGCTTTTAATGAAAAACTGTTTTTT,CASRQGLGAFNEKLFF
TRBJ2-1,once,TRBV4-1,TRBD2,TGCGCCAGCAGCCAAGGACTAGCGGGGGTGCTTTACTACAATGAGCAGTTCTTC,CASSQGLAGVLYYNEQFF
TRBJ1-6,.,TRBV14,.,TGTACCAGCAGCCAACCGCCCCAACCCCTCCACTTT,CTSSQPPQPLHF
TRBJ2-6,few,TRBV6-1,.,TGTGCCAGCAGCCCCCAGGGGTTAAGCTCTGGGGCCAACGTCCTGACTTTC,CASSPQGLSSGANVLTF
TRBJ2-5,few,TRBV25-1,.,TGTGCCAGCAGTGAAAAAGCGTGGTACCAAGAGACCCAGTACTTC,CASSEKAWYQETQYF
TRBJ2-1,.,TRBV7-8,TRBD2,TGTGCCGGCAGCTTGTACCCGGGACTAGCGGGAGGAAAGAACAATGAGCAGTTCTTC,CAGSLYPGLAGGKNNEQFF
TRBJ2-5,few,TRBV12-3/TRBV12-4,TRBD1,TGTGCCAGCAAGCCCCAGATAACAGGGGGCGGGGAGCAGTACTTC,CASKPQITGGGEQYF
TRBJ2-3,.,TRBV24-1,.,TGTGCCACCTCCACAGGGGGAGCGGGAGTTTCTGGGGATACGCAGTATTTT,CATSTGGAGVSGDTQYF
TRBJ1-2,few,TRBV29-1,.,TGCAGCGTCCCAATAAGTGGAGGGGCTAACTATGGCTACACCTTC,CSVPISGGANYGYTF
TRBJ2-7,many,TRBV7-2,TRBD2,TGTGCCAGCAGCTTAGGCGGCGGGAGGAGCTACGAGCAGTACTTC,CASSLGGGRSYEQYF
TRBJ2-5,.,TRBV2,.,TGTGCCAGCAGGACGGGAGAGACCCAGTACTTC,CASRTGETQYF
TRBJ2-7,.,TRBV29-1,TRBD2,TGCAGCGCCCGGGGGACTACCCGGGGCAATGAGCAGTACTTC,CSARGTTRGNEQYF
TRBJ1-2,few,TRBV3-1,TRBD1,TGTGCCAGCAGCCGAACGACAGGGGGCTACACCTTC,CASSRTTGGYTF